This T cell receptor (beta chain) stems from a study of T cells in Graves' hyperthyroidism and ophthalmopathy. In germline, CDR1 is ENHRY, CDR2 SYGVKD. With V trimmed by 2 bases and J by 5 bases, 8 bases remained unmatched. There are 15 residues in the CDR3. This clonotype was counted at least ten times. The TCR beta CDR3 regions underwent amplification using RNA transcripts as the source. With the HTBI primer set, the TCR CDR3 went through a first round of RT-PCR. TCRdb reprocessed the multiplex PCR reads via MiXCR and lists one record per CDR3 protein. The profile shows 270,000 or so distinct CDR3 sequences, less than 30% of them singletons. PBMCs were collected from a roughly 9.7 ml volume of fresh peripheral blood.

This rearrangement joins TRBV10-3 to TRBJ2-5, with 7 positions matching TRBD1. This receptor was obtained from a middle-aged man with Graves' hyperthyroidism that later progressed to Graves' ophthalmopathy. The material sequenced was blood. CDR3 protein: CAISENRGDRETQYF. In DNA, the CDR3 is TGTGCCATCAGTGAGAACAGGGGAGATCGGGAGACCCAGTACTTC.